The sequence of this TCR beta chain was determined in a study of T cells in localized non-small cell lung cancer. Measured with immunoSEQ multiplex PCR; TCRdb has only the in-frame clones, and not every one. The sample lists under 35,000 clones, 91% occurring once. As concerns this clone: Its antigen is not identified.

The junction had 3 bases not matched to a gene; V was cut back by 5 bases and J by 2 bases. Germline V CDR1 and CDR2: SGHTA, FQGNSA. This CDR3 region has 13 residues. Overall study findings and caveats: Uninvolved adjacent lung had higher T cell clonality than tumor and all other tissues. A single tumor region was sequenced, leaving heterogeneity possible.

The specimen comprised peripheral blood mononuclear cells, sampled before any cancer treatment. The clonotype was recovered from a female donor of 60 years or more with stage II lung adenocarcinoma. The chain recombines TRBV7-2 with TRBJ2-7; 7 nucleotides align to TRBD1. The CDR3 is CASSGQVTYEQYF. CDR3 sequence (DNA): TGTGCCAGCAGCGGACAGGTAACCTACGAGCAGTACTTC. The whole variable domain, filled in from reference TRBV7-2 and TRBJ2-7, reads GAGVSQSPSNKVTEKGKDVELRCDPISGHTALYWYRQSLGQGLEFLIYFQGNSAPDKSGLPSDRFSAERTGGSVSTLTIQRTQQEDSAVYLCASSGQVTYEQYFGPGTRLTVT.